This entry lists 23 T cell receptor beta chains sequenced from one sample in a study of T cells in Graves' hyperthyroidism and ophthalmopathy. RNA transcripts were the template for amplifying TCR beta CDR3 regions. The TCR CDR3 first-round RT-PCR relied on the HTBI primer set. TCRdb reprocessed the multiplex PCR reads via MiXCR and lists one record per CDR3 protein. The sample consists of some 180,000 distinct CDR3 sequences, 17% of them appearing once. The sample was blood. These receptor sequences come from a woman aged 45-65 years with Graves' hyperthyroidism.

The V call is TRBV9, the J call TRBJ1-1; possible D gene TRBD1, 5 bases. V was trimmed by 1 base and J by 1 base, leaving 11 bases between them. The germline V gene has CDR1 SGDLS and CDR2 YYNGEE. This CDR3 contains 15 residues. The CDR3 reads CASSVNIGANTEAFF. CDR3 nucleotide sequence: TGTGCCAGCAGCGTAAACATTGGGGCGAACACTGAAGCTTTCTTT.

This sequence joins TRBV27 and TRBJ2-2; D is perhaps TRBD2 (6 bases). The CDR3 has 15 amino acids. V lost 6 bases, J lost 6 bases, and 17 bases lay in between. The germline gives CDR1 MNHEY, CDR2 SMNVEV (reference sequence). The CDR3 nucleotides are TGTGCCAGCAGGATTACAGGAGGGCCTGCCGGGGAGCTGTTTTTT. Protein product: CASRITGGPAGELFF.

The chain joins TRBV9 to TRBJ2-2; the match to TRBD2 covers 12 bases. Losses at the gene ends were 2 bases for V and 4 bases for J; bases not matched to a gene: 9. CDR3 size: 18 residues. From germline, CDR1 is SGDLS and CDR2 YYNGEE. The CDR3 DNA sequence: TGTGCCAGCAGCGTGGATCCTAGCGGGAGGGAATCCACCGGGGAGCTGTTTTTT. Translating gives CASSVDPSGRESTGELFF. Complete variable domain (other parts from reference TRBV9 and TRBJ2-2): DSGVTQTPKHLITATGQRVTLRCSPRSGDLSVYWYQQSLDQGLQFLIQYYNGEERAKGNILERFSAQQFPDLHSELNLSSLELGDSALYFCASSVDPSGRESTGELFFGEGSRLTVL.

There are a few counts of this clonotype. The V and J genes are TRBV6-5 and TRBJ2-7; D ambiguous. There are 15 residues in the CDR3. V gave up 0 bases and J gave up 3 bases, with 12 bases separating them. Germline CDR1 reads MNHEY; CDR2 reads SVGAGI. The CDR3 protein is CASSYSIRPNYEQYF. In DNA form, the CDR3 reads TGTGCCAGCAGTTACTCGATAAGACCAAACTACGAGCAGTACTTC.

This clonotype was seen many times. This rearrangement joins TRBV2 to TRBJ2-1; TRBD2 aligns across 9 bases. The CDR3 length is 16 residues. CDR1 and CDR2 from the germline V gene are SNHLY and FYNNEI. The V gene end was trimmed by 5 bases and the J gene end by 7 bases; junction bases not matched to a gene: 12. CDR3 coding DNA: TGTGCCAGCAGTAATCTCCTAGCGGGGAGCGGGAATGAGCAGTTCTTC. Its translation is CASSNLLAGSGNEQFF. Together with reference TRBV2 and TRBJ2-1, the CDR3 gives the full variable domain: EPEVTQTPSHQVTQMGQEVILRCVPISNHLYFYWYRQILGQKVEFLVSFYNNEISEKSEIFDDQFSVERPDGSNFTLKIRSTKLEDSAMYFCASSNLLAGSGNEQFFGPGTRLTVL.

V gene TRBV18 combines with J gene TRBJ2-4; the match to TRBD1 covers 7 bases. The germline V gene encodes CDR1 KGHSH and CDR2 LQKENI. This CDR3 is built from 14 residues. V dropped 5 bases and J dropped 6; count of bases not matched to a gene: 7. Here the CDR3 reads CASSSRAGGNIQYF. The CDR3, as DNA: TGTGCCAGCTCAAGCCGGGCAGGGGGAAACATTCAGTACTTC.

The chain links TRBV29-1 to TRBJ2-1; TRBD2 agrees at 15 bases. CDR3 length equals 18 residues. With 4 bases clipped from V and 2 bases from J, the junction kept 9 bases outside the gene matches. Germline CDR1 SQVTM, CDR2 ANQGSEA. The CDR3 loop reads CSVVGGTSGRSPYNEQFF. The DNA of the CDR3 is TGCAGCGTTGTAGGAGGGACTAGCGGGAGGAGTCCCTACAATGAGCAGTTCTTC.

Comments on this clonotype: Being one base from a much bigger clone, this may be a read error. The V call is TRBV11-3, the J call TRBJ1-2, with 9 bases identical to TRBD1. Germline-derived CDR1 and CDR2 are SGHNT and YENEEA. The CDR3 covers 15 residues. CDR3 loop: CATSSSGGTGYGYTF. The CDR3 DNA reads as TGTGCCACCAGCTCCTCTGGCGGGACAGGGTATGGCTACACCTTC.

This clonotype has more than one count but fewer than ten. The V and J genes are TRBV12-3 or TRBV12-4 and TRBJ2-5, with 10 bases fitting TRBD1. This CDR3 comprises 18 residues. With V trimmed by 4 bases and J by 3 bases, 14 bases remained unmatched. The CDR3 loop reads CASSSKAGQGHRKETQYF. The CDR3, as DNA: TGTGCCAGCAGTTCTAAAGCGGGACAGGGGCACCGAAAAGAGACCCAGTACTTC.

This clonotype came up many times. The gene calls are TRBV20-1 and TRBJ1-1; D ambiguous. The CDR3 loop spans 9 amino acids. Germline loops: CDR1 DFQATT, CDR2 SNEGSKA (reference sequence). As DNA, the CDR3 is TGCTTTACCGGGCCTGAAGCTTTCTTT. Protein: CFTGPEAFF.

As regards this clonotype: With a much larger clone just one base away, this may be a read error. V is TRBV7-2 and J is TRBJ1-2; D not certain. Germline loops: CDR1 SGHTA, CDR2 FQGNSA. The CDR3 spans 14 residues. The CDR3 DNA sequence: TGTGGCAGCAGCTTAGTGACTCCTTGGTCTGGCTACACCTTC. Residues: CGSSLVTPWSGYTF.

This clonotype was seen more than once but under ten times. This chain joins TRBV28 and TRBJ2-3; 9 positions match TRBD2. Germline assignment: CDR1 MDHEN and CDR2 SYDVKM. V gave up 3 bases and J gave up 7 bases; unmatched junction bases: 14. The CDR3 sequence is 17 residues long. As DNA, the CDR3 is TGTGCCAGCAGTTTTGGGGGGCGGGAGGGCATCAAATATACGCAGTATTTT. Its protein product is CASSFGGREGIKYTQYF.

The chain is built from TRBV19 and TRBJ2-1, with 9 bases lining up with TRBD2. Germline CDR1 is LNHDA and CDR2 is SQIVND (reference sequence). The CDR3 contains 19 residues. Unmatched junction bases numbered 15, after V lost 6 bases and J lost 0 bases. CDR3 sequence: CASRLSLKLAGLSYNEQFF. CDR3 coding DNA: TGTGCCAGTAGACTAAGTCTTAAGCTAGCGGGACTCTCCTACAATGAGCAGTTCTTC.

This clonotype was picked up a small number of times. The chain recombines TRBV28 with TRBJ1-5; D is unresolved. Germline lookup yields CDR1 MDHEN and CDR2 SYDVKM. V lost 1 base, J lost 9 bases, and 4 bases lay in between. This CDR3 spans 11 amino acids. In DNA, the CDR3 is TGTGCCAGCAGTTTATACCCGCCCCAGCATTTT. This translates into CASSLYPPQHF.

The gene calls are TRBV4-3 and TRBJ2-5; the match to TRBD1 covers 9 bases. CDR1 is LGHNA, CDR2 YSLEER, per germline. J gave up 4 bases and V 0 bases, and 6 bases lay outside the gene matches. This CDR3 is 16 amino acids long. The CDR3 DNA follows: TGCGCCAGCAGCCAAGAAACGGACAGGGGATTAGAGACCCAGTACTTC. Its translation is CASSQETDRGLETQYF.

This clonotype was counted many times. The chain employs TRBV7-6 and TRBJ2-7; 8 bases align to TRBD1. The length of the CDR3 is 16 residues. V trimming: 5 bases; J trimming: 1 base; junction bases outside the gene matches: 10. CDR1 and CDR2 from the germline V gene are SGHVS and FNYEAQ. The CDR3 sequence is CASSNQGQGLSYEQYF. The CDR3 DNA sequence: TGTGCCAGCAGCAACCAAGGACAGGGACTTTCCTACGAGCAGTACTTC.

This clonotype was seen many times. V usage is TRBV3-1 and J usage is TRBJ2-7, with D unclear. The length of the CDR3 is 13 residues. V lost 1 base, J lost 3 bases, and 7 bases lay in between. Germline lookup yields CDR1 LGHDT and CDR2 YNNKEL (reference sequence). The CDR3 region has the DNA TGTGCCAGCAGCCAAGGCACGGACTACGAGCAGTACTTC. Encoded protein: CASSQGTDYEQYF.

In this sample, this clonotype turned up a few times. The chain uses TRBV5-1 and TRBJ2-7; TRBD2 is a possible D gene (5 bases). Trimming stripped 0 bases from V and 0 bases from J, with 13 bases between. This CDR3 spans 16 amino acids. Germline assignment: CDR1 SGHRS and CDR2 YFSETQ. The DNA of the CDR3 is TGCGCCAGCAGCTTGGCCCGACTACCAAGCTCCTACGAGCAGTACTTC. Its protein product is CASSLARLPSSYEQYF.

This clonotype showed up many times. The chain uses TRBV20-1 and TRBJ2-3; 8 bases line up with TRBD1. Per germline, CDR1 DFQATT and CDR2 SNEGSKA (reference sequence). The V segment lost 0 bases and the J segment 0 bases; nucleotides outside the gene matches: 8. The CDR3 covers 17 residues. The CDR3 region is CSARDPWTGQSTDTQYF. CDR3 nucleotides: TGCAGTGCTAGAGATCCTTGGACAGGGCAGAGCACAGATACGCAGTATTTT.

The J gene is TRBJ2-7, the V gene TRBV12-3 or TRBV12-4, with a tentative D call TRBD1 (6 bases). The germline V and J ends were trimmed by 3 bases and 6 bases, with 15 bases remaining between them. The CDR3 length is 14 residues. The CDR3, as DNA: TGTGCCAGCAGTTTCGGTGGCAGCAGGGGCGAGCAGTACTTC. Translated, it gives CASSFGGSRGEQYF.

Ten or more counts support this clonotype. The rearrangement joins TRBV11-2 to TRBJ2-5; D gene unclear. V gave up 0 bases and J gave up 5 bases, with 28 bases separating them. Looked up from germline, CDR1 is SGHAT and CDR2 is FQNNGV. The CDR3 covers 20 residues. CDR3 in amino acids: CASSLDGRRAPRERWETQYF. CDR3 nucleotides: TGTGCCAGCAGCTTAGACGGTCGACGGGCCCCTAGAGAGAGGTGGGAGACCCAGTACTTC.

Comments on this clonotype: A much more abundant neighbour one base away suggests this may be a read error. V usage is TRBV7-8 and J usage is TRBJ1-2; D might be TRBD1 (5 bases). The CDR3 extends over 16 amino acids. CDR1 and CDR2 (germline): SGHVS, FQNEAQ. CDR3 in amino acids: CVSSLGGGAHYYGYTF. DNA for the CDR3: TGTGTCAGCAGCTTAGGTGGAGGGGCTCACTACTATGGCTACACCTTC.

DNA of the CDR3: TGCGCCAGCAGCCAGAGAACTAGCGGGAGTGTTCAAGTTAGTACCGGGGAGCTGTTTTTT. Encoded protein: CASSQRTSGSVQVSTGELFF. The J gene is TRBJ2-2, the V gene TRBV4-1, with 11 bases lining up with TRBD2. This CDR3 is 20 amino acids long. Germline V gene data show CDR1 as MGHRA and CDR2 as YSYEKL. The V and J ends lost 3 bases and 5 bases, in that order; junction bases with no gene match: 17.